This record looks at one T cell receptor (beta chain) sequence and its context. TCRalpha and TCRbeta libraries used 5'RACE with constant-segment primers and UMIs. TCRdb ran MiXCR on the 5' RACE reads and lists one entry per CDR3 protein. The sample lists about 430,000 distinct CDR3 sequences; 20% to 25% were seen once. This sample stems from a study of T-cell memory formation after mild COVID-19. Sequencing input: PBMCs or a T cell subset sorted from them (not recorded which). This sequence originates from an adult woman who had mild COVID-19 (a few samples of this study predate the infection). Cell type and time point are not known.

This chain's CDR3 is CASSGGPLNYGYTF. DNA of the CDR3: TGTGCCAGCAGTGGTGGGCCGCTGAACTATGGCTACACCTTC. This chain joins TRBV6-1 and TRBJ1-2; D is unresolved. The CDR3 spans 14 residues. Germline V gives CDR1 MNHNS, CDR2 SASEGT. The V and J ends lost 4 bases and 2 bases respectively, with 11 bases between them.